Listed here are 21 T cell receptor beta chains from one sample, sequenced in a study of identical twins (dated by TCRdb to about 2016). The library was obtained by 5' RACE. TCRdb records Illumina HiSeq 2000 as the sequencer. Through fastp at Q25 and MiXCR, TCRdb rebuilt clones from the public reads, retaining in-frame beta chains. CDR3 protein duplicates are merged, each entry listing the most common genes and DNA. The sample contains hundreds of thousands of distinct CDR3 sequences, 7.1% of them found a single time. Of the sample, about 1.5% is held by the ten largest clones. The same sample was also studied in work on yellow fever vaccine responses in identical twins.

Sequencing input: PBMCs. All receptors come from a woman under 30 in good health.

This clonotype was seen repeatedly, ten times or more. V usage is TRBV7-9 and J usage is TRBJ1-1; no reliable D call. This CDR3 is built from 13 residues. The ends were cut back, 1 base at V and 8 bases at J, with 11 bases in the middle. Germline V gene sequence: CDR1 SEHNR, CDR2 FQNEAQ (reference sequence). In DNA form, the CDR3 reads TGTGCCAGCAGCTTAGTAGTAGACCCCGAAGCTTTCTTT. This sequence encodes CASSLVVDPEAFF.

V gene TRBV2 combines with J gene TRBJ1-5, with D maybe TRBD1 (6 bases). The V end lost 2 bases, the J end lost 5 bases, and 16 bases lay between the germline ends. CDR1 is SNHLY and CDR2 is FYNNEI in the germline V gene. The CDR3 totals 16 residues. Here the CDR3 reads CASSELWGGFYQPQHF. For the CDR3, the DNA is TGTGCCAGCAGTGAACTATGGGGGGGCTTCTATCAGCCCCAGCATTTT. Looking up the rest from reference TRBV2 and TRBJ1-5 gives the full variable domain: EPEVTQTPSHQVTQMGQEVILRCVPISNHLYFYWYRQILGQKVEFLVSFYNNEISEKSEIFDDQFSVERPDGSNFTLKIRSTKLEDSAMYFCASSELWGGFYQPQHFGDGTRLSIL.

The V and J genes are TRBV27 and TRBJ1-2; D gene unclear. Trimming stripped 3 bases from V and 3 bases from J, with 11 bases between. CDR1 MNHEY and CDR2 SMNVEV come from the germline V gene (reference sequence). This CDR3 region has 14 residues. CDR3 in DNA: TGTGCCAGCAGTTTGAATCGTGCCGACTATGGCTACACCTTC. Translated: CASSLNRADYGYTF.

This clonotype was counted many times. The gene calls are TRBV7-2 and TRBJ2-1, with unresolved D. Trimming pared 1 base from V and 0 bases from J, leaving 10 bases between. Germline lookup yields CDR1 SGHTA and CDR2 FQGNSA. The CDR3 sequence is 16 residues long. In nucleotides, the CDR3 is TGTGCCAGCAGCTTAGTTGGCAGAAGCTCCTACAATGAGCAGTTCTTC. It encodes CASSLVGRSSYNEQFF.

The chain carries TRBV14 and TRBJ2-1, with 9 bases aligning to TRBD2. Trimming cost V 3 bases and J 6 bases; bases outside gene matches: 3. Germline CDR1 SGHDN, CDR2 FVKESK. The CDR3 has 14 residues. The CDR3 spells CASSHLAGPNEQFF. The CDR3 DNA follows: TGTGCCAGCAGCCACCTAGCGGGGCCCAATGAGCAGTTCTTC.

This clonotype was counted ten times or more. This chain connects TRBV2 to TRBJ2-3; 8 nucleotides agree with TRBD2. The CDR3 runs to 14 residues. With V trimmed by 6 bases and J by 3 bases, 5 bases remained unmatched. CDR1 is SNHLY, CDR2 FYNNEI, per germline. The CDR3 region has the DNA TGTGCCAGCAGGGACGGGAGGGGGACAGATACGCAGTATTTT. Protein sequence: CASRDGRGTDTQYF.

This clonotype was seen a handful of times. This chain uses TRBV20-1 with TRBJ1-1; weak D call: TRBD1 (5 bases). The CDR3 totals 14 residues. Trimming left V 2 bases short and J 1 base short, with 11 bases between. Per the germline V gene, CDR1 is DFQATT and CDR2 is SNEGSKA (reference sequence). The CDR3 bases are TGCAGTGCTAGAATGCCGGGGACGAACACTGAAGCTTTCTTT. Encoded protein: CSARMPGTNTEAFF.

The rearrangement uses TRBV28 and TRBJ2-3; 13 nucleotides match TRBD2. The germline V gene has CDR1 MDHEN and CDR2 SYDVKM. V dropped 2 bases and J dropped 3; count of bases not matched to a gene: 5. There are 17 residues in the CDR3. CDR3 DNA: TGTGCCAGCAGTTTAGCCGGGACTAGCGGGGCTACAGATACGCAGTATTTT. Translation: CASSLAGTSGATDTQYF.

The chain couples TRBV28 to TRBJ2-3, with 7 bases matching TRBD2. CDR3 size: 17 residues. The J segment lost 1 base and the V segment lost 5 bases, leaving 12 bases of the junction unmatched. Germline assignment: CDR1 MDHEN and CDR2 SYDVKM. CDR3 sequence (DNA): TGTGCCAGCAGTCTGATTTGGGCGGGAGTGGGCACAGATACGCAGTATTTT. This codes for CASSLIWAGVGTDTQYF.

This rearrangement joins TRBV5-5 to TRBJ2-5; 8 nucleotides line up with TRBD2. This CDR3 region has 18 residues. The germline V gene has CDR1 SGHKS and CDR2 YYEKEE (reference sequence). The V gene end was trimmed by 1 base and the J gene end by 1 base; junction bases not matched to a gene: 12. The CDR3 sequence is CASSLIPSLAGRQETQYF. The CDR3 bases are TGTGCCAGCAGCTTGATTCCATCTCTAGCGGGCCGCCAAGAGACCCAGTACTTC.

The CDR3 coding sequence is TGTGCCAGCAGCTCAACCTCAACAGGGTTTGAGACCCAGTACTTC. Protein product: CASSSTSTGFETQYF. The chain links TRBV7-7 to TRBJ2-5; TRBD1 is a possible D gene (6 bases). The V end lost 4 bases, the J end lost 5 bases, and 17 bases lay between the germline ends. CDR1 is SSHAT and CDR2 is FNYEAQ in the germline V gene (reference sequence). The CDR3 length is 15 residues.

This clonotype was seen a handful of times. This chain connects TRBV5-6 to TRBJ2-5, with 9 nucleotides matching TRBD2. V was pared by 4 bases and J by 4 bases, with 5 bases of the junction left unmatched. This CDR3 has 14 amino acids. Germline values: CDR1 SGHDT, CDR2 YYEEEE. Here the CDR3 reads CASSGGTSLETQYF. DNA for the CDR3: TGTGCCAGCAGCGGCGGGACTAGCTTAGAGACCCAGTACTTC.

This clonotype has a count of ten or more. The chain carries TRBV7-3 and TRBJ2-3; TRBD1 matches 7 bases. The CDR3 runs to 15 residues. The ends lost 2 bases at V and 2 bases at J; junction bases unmatched: 4. CDR1 and CDR2 (germline): SGHTA, FQGTGA. CDR3 sequence reads: CASSLRGQHTDTQYF. In DNA form, the CDR3 reads TGTGCCAGCAGCTTACGGGGACAGCACACAGATACGCAGTATTTT.

This clonotype was detected a few times. The V gene is TRBV7-6, the J gene TRBJ2-3; 12 nucleotides match TRBD1. V dropped 4 bases and J dropped 1; count of bases not matched to a gene: 15. The length of the CDR3 is 20 residues. The V gene's germline CDR1 is SGHVS and CDR2 FNYEAQ. CDR3: CASSSGTGTGGSPGTDTQYF. CDR3 in DNA: TGTGCCAGCAGCTCAGGAACCGGGACAGGGGGCTCCCCAGGCACAGATACGCAGTATTTT.

In this sample, this clonotype turned up many times. V gene TRBV27 combines with J gene TRBJ1-5, with a possible D match to TRBD1 (6 bases). The CDR3 runs to 16 residues. Trimming stripped 0 bases from V and 4 bases from J, with 13 bases between. Germline V CDR1 and CDR2: MNHEY, SMNVEV (reference sequence). In DNA form, the CDR3 reads TGTGCCAGCAGTTTATCGTCCAGGGGCGCAAATCAGCCCCAGCATTTT. Translation: CASSLSSRGANQPQHF.

This clonotype was detected a few times. The rearrangement links TRBV7-3 to TRBJ2-1; 11 positions match TRBD2. The length of the CDR3 is 15 residues. The junction had 5 bases not matched to a gene; V was cut back by 6 bases and J by 4 bases. Germline CDR1 and CDR2: SGHTA and FQGTGA. The CDR3 DNA follows: TGTGCCAGCAGTTCCTCTAGCGGGGGGTACAATGAGCAGTTCTTC. This translates into CASSSSSGGYNEQFF.

This clonotype was recorded at least ten times. The chain combines TRBV4-1 with TRBJ2-5; D assignment may be TRBD1 or TRBD2 (5 bases each). The CDR3 runs to 18 residues. V lost 1 base and J 1 base, leaving 19 bases between the germline ends. The V gene's germline CDR1 is MGHRA and CDR2 YSYEKL. The chain's CDR3 is CASSQVGTSHPLQETQYF. CDR3 nucleotides: TGCGCCAGCAGCCAAGTGGGGACGTCTCACCCTCTCCAAGAGACCCAGTACTTC.

The V gene is TRBV4-1, the J gene TRBJ2-1; 8 bases line up with TRBD1. With 5 bases clipped from V and 4 bases from J, the junction kept 7 bases outside the gene matches. Per the germline V gene, CDR1 is MGHRA and CDR2 is YSYEKL. The CDR3 is 15 residues long. The CDR3 region is CASSVQGDPYNEQFF. DNA of the CDR3: TGCGCCAGCAGCGTACAGGGGGACCCTTACAATGAGCAGTTCTTC.

This clonotype appeared many times. The rearrangement uses TRBV15 and TRBJ2-2; a possible D gene is TRBD2 (6 bases). Germline CDR1 and CDR2: LNHNV and YYDKDF (reference sequence). V lost 3 bases and J 2 bases, leaving 13 bases between the germline ends. The CDR3 has 16 residues. This CDR3 is CATSSTGTRNTGELFF. CDR3 DNA: TGTGCCACCAGCAGTACCGGGACTCGCAACACCGGGGAGCTGTTTTTT. Using reference TRBV15 and TRBJ2-2 for the parts outside the CDR3, the full variable domain is DAMVIQNPRYQVTQFGKPVTLSCSQTLNHNVMYWYQQKSSQAPKLLFHYYDKDFNNEADTPDNFQSRRPNTSFCFLDIRSPGLGDTAMYLCATSSTGTRNTGELFFGEGSRLTVL.

Concerning this clonotype itself: The junction shows a germline mismatch at one end, possibly a read error. This rearrangement joins TRBV3-1 to TRBJ2-7; 12 bases line up with TRBD2. The CDR3 extends over 15 amino acids. Germline CDR1 reads LGHDT; CDR2 reads YNNKEL (reference sequence). CDR3: CACSQLLAGGEEQYF. The CDR3 bases are TGTGCCTGCAGCCAGCTACTAGCGGGAGGAGAAGAGCAGTACTTC.

The chain links TRBV12-3 or TRBV12-4 to TRBJ1-6; 8 positions agree with TRBD1. The CDR3 extends over 14 amino acids. Losses at the gene ends were 6 bases for V and 9 bases for J; bases not matched to a gene: 7. The CDR3 reads CASRYRGSASPLHF. The CDR3 nucleotides are TGTGCCAGCAGATACAGGGGGTCGGCTTCACCCCTCCACTTT.